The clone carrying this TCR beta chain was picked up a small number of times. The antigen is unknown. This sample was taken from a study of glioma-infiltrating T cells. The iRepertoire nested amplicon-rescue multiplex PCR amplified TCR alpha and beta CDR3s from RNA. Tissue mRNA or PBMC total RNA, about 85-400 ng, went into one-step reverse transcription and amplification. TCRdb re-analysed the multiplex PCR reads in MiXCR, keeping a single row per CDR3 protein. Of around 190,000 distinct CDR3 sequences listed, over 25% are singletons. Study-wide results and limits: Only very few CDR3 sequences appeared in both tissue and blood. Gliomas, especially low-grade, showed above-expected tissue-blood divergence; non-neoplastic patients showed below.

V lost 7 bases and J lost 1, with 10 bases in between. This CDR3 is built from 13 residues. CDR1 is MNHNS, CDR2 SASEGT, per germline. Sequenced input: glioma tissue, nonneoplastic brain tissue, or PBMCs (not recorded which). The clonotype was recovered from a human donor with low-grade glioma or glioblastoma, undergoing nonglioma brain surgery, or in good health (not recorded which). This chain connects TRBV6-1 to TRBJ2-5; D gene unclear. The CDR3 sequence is CASTQEPQETQYF. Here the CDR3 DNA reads TGTGCCAGCACCCAGGAACCCCAAGAGACCCAGTACTTC.